The 28 T cell receptor beta chains below come from one sample, sequenced in a study of T cell changes during pregnancy in multiple sclerosis. Only in-frame clones appear in the TCRdb table, and some are missing; sequencing was by immunoSEQ multiplex PCR. This sample carries about 36,000 clones, around 90% of them seen once, and the ten largest clones take over 0.5%. Sequences were derived from CD4+ T cells from peripheral blood mononuclear cells, sampled in the first trimester of pregnancy. These receptor sequences come from a female donor with multiple sclerosis, enrolled in a pregnancy study.

The rearrangement uses TRBV5-4 and TRBJ2-6; perhaps TRBD2 as D (6 bases). CDR1 SGHNT and CDR2 YYREEE come from the germline V gene (reference sequence). V was shortened by 2 bases and J by 0 bases, with 12 bases between the two germline ends. This CDR3 region has 17 residues. For the CDR3, the DNA is TGTGCCAGCAGCTTCGGAGCGGGTAACTCTGGGGCCAACGTCCTGACTTTC. Its protein product is CASSFGAGNSGANVLTF.

In nucleotides, the CDR3 is TGTGCCAGCAGTTCACTCACAGATACGCAGTATTTT. Its protein product is CASSSLTDTQYF. This rearrangement joins TRBV28 to TRBJ2-3; D gene unclear. Trimming left V 4 bases short and J 2 bases short, with 4 bases between. From germline, CDR1 is MDHEN and CDR2 SYDVKM. The CDR3 has 12 amino acids.

The chain links TRBV7-8 to TRBJ1-1; D gene ambiguous. Trimming took 7 bases from V and 1 from J, leaving 10 bases between them. The CDR3 loop spans 13 amino acids. CDR1 and CDR2 (germline): SGHVS, FQNEAQ. CDR3 nucleotide sequence: TGTGCCAGCATAGGAGGGAAGAACACTGAAGCTTTCTTT. Encoded protein: CASIGGKNTEAFF.

V gene TRBV4-1 combines with J gene TRBJ1-2; unclear D gene. The CDR3 runs 18 residues. V lost 1 base and J lost 0, with 18 bases in between. The V gene's germline CDR1 is MGHRA and CDR2 YSYEKL. This CDR3 reads CASSQAGGTLPTNYGYTF. The DNA of the CDR3 is TGCGCCAGCAGCCAAGCGGGTGGCACTCTACCCACTAACTATGGCTACACCTTC.

The chain couples TRBV12-2 to TRBJ1-3. TRBV12-2 is termed a pseudogene. The CDR3 loop spans 16 amino acids. The CDR3 DNA sequence: TGTGCAAGTCGCTTGGGGGGACTGACCTCTGGAAACACCATATATTTT. This translates into CASRLGGLTSGNTIYF.

The chain uses TRBV9 and TRBJ2-2; 10 positions match TRBD2. Per germline, CDR1 SGDLS and CDR2 YYNGEE. There are 17 residues in the CDR3. V shed 4 bases, J shed 1 base, and the junction held 7 bases outside the gene matches. This CDR3 reads CASSISTSGKNTGELFF. The CDR3 DNA sequence: TGTGCCAGCAGCATCAGTACTAGCGGGAAGAACACCGGGGAGCTGTTTTTT.

The chain carries TRBV21-1 and TRBJ2-6; the DNA was not used to check the table's D call, TRBD1. TRBV21-1 is reported as a pseudogene. This CDR3 is built from 22 residues. The CDR3 region has the DNA TGTGCCAGCAGCAAAGGGCCCAGGGGGCAGTCCCAACCGAGCTCTGGGGCCAACGTCCTGACTTTC. This encodes CASSKGPRGQSQPSSGANVLTF.

This chain links TRBV19 with TRBJ2-6; TRBD1 matches at 8 bases. Germline loops: CDR1 LNHDA, CDR2 SQIVND (reference sequence). The CDR3 runs to 15 residues. With 7 bases clipped from V and 2 bases from J, the junction kept 4 bases outside the gene matches. The CDR3: CASTPQGAGANVLTF. CDR3 coding DNA: TGTGCCAGTACCCCACAGGGGGCTGGGGCCAACGTCCTGACTTTC.

The chain joins TRBV14 to TRBJ1-1; D unresolved. CDR1 and CDR2 from the germline V gene are SGHDN and FVKESK. Trimming removed 0 bases from V and 1 base from J, with 6 bases in between. The CDR3 spans 14 residues. In nucleotides, the CDR3 is TGTGCCAGCAGCCAAGAACTTTCGAACACTGAAGCTTTCTTT. Protein sequence: CASSQELSNTEAFF.

This chain links TRBV30 with TRBJ2-2; 9 bases are a match to TRBD1. J lost 6 bases, V lost 2 bases, and 7 bases had no gene match. The germline V gene encodes CDR1 GTSNPN and CDR2 SVGIG (reference sequence). The CDR3 runs to 15 residues. CDR3 protein: CAWSRTGDLPGELFF. CDR3 DNA sequence: TGTGCCTGGAGTCGGACAGGGGATCTCCCCGGGGAGCTGTTTTTT.

V and J are TRBV7-2 and TRBJ1-6; TRBD1 is a possible D gene (6 bases). This CDR3 has 16 residues. From germline, CDR1 is SGHTA and CDR2 FQGNSA. The ends were cut back, 5 bases at V and 9 bases at J, with 20 bases in the middle. DNA for the CDR3: TGTGCCAGCAGCCTAAAAACAGGGTGGTTCTCTTCACCCCTCCACTTT. Encoded protein: CASSLKTGWFSSPLHF. Combining the CDR3 with reference TRBV7-2 and TRBJ1-6 gives the whole variable domain GAGVSQSPSNKVTEKGKDVELRCDPISGHTALYWYRQSLGQGLEFLIYFQGNSAPDKSGLPSDRFSAERTGGSVSTLTIQRTQQEDSAVYLCASSLKTGWFSSPLHFGNGTRLTVT.

This rearrangement joins TRBV5-6 to TRBJ1-5; no clear D. Trimming removed 0 bases from V and 0 bases from J, with 13 bases in between. The CDR3 runs 17 residues. Per the germline V gene, CDR1 is SGHDT and CDR2 is YYEEEE. CDR3 amino acids: CASSLAGGDYSNQPQHF. Here the CDR3 DNA reads TGTGCCAGCAGCTTGGCCGGCGGAGATTATAGCAATCAGCCCCAGCATTTT.

The V gene is TRBV30, the J gene TRBJ1-2, with unresolved D. The CDR3 covers 13 residues. Germline values: CDR1 GTSNPN, CDR2 SVGIG (reference sequence). V lost 2 bases, J lost 4 bases, and 11 bases lay in between. CDR3 in DNA: TGTGCCTGGAGTCCCGGGGATGGCTATGGCTACACCTTC. Protein sequence: CAWSPGDGYGYTF.

By share of the sample, this clone is medium-sized. The V and J genes are TRBV5-6 and TRBJ2-2; 8 bases map to TRBD1. The germline V gene has CDR1 SGHDT and CDR2 YYEEEE. CDR3 length: 16 residues. The junction had 5 bases not matched to a gene; V was cut back by 3 bases and J by 1 base. This chain's CDR3 is CASSWTGQGNTGELFF. CDR3 nucleotide sequence: TGTGCCAGCAGCTGGACCGGACAGGGGAACACCGGGGAGCTGTTTTTT.

V and J are TRBV19 and TRBJ2-7; 8 bases line up with TRBD1. The CDR3 has 18 amino acids. After removal of 6 bases from V and 5 bases from J, the junction contained 21 bases not matched to a gene. Germline V CDR1 and CDR2: LNHDA, SQIVND (reference sequence). The chain's CDR3 is CASSPRRQGLFEVHEQYF. The CDR3 DNA sequence: TGTGCCAGTAGCCCGCGAAGACAGGGGTTATTCGAGGTCCACGAGCAGTACTTC.

The count of this clone is one. The V gene is TRBV2, the J gene TRBJ1-4; TRBD1 agrees at 9 bases. The CDR3 loop spans 15 amino acids. The germline V gene has CDR1 SNHLY and CDR2 FYNNEI. After removal of 6 bases from V and 8 bases from J, the junction contained 10 bases not matched to a gene. DNA of the CDR3: TGTGCCAGCAGAGGGGACAGGGCGTCCGGGGAAAAACTGTTTTTT. It yields the protein CASRGDRASGEKLFF.

The chain combines TRBV19 with TRBJ1-5, with D unresolved. Trimming took off 2 bases at V and 7 bases at J, with 12 bases between the two ends. The CDR3 spans 14 residues. Germline loops: CDR1 LNHDA, CDR2 SQIVND (reference sequence). CDR3 protein: CASSISRGFQPQHF. The CDR3 region has the DNA TGTGCCAGTAGTATATCGCGCGGGTTCCAGCCCCAGCATTTT.

V and J are TRBV7-3 and TRBJ2-7; TRBD1 matches 9 bases. The CDR3 consists of 15 residues. J gave up 7 bases and V 6 bases, and 13 bases lay outside the gene matches. Germline V CDR1 and CDR2: SGHTA, FQGTGA. This chain's CDR3 is CASRFTGGPRMEQYF. CDR3 bases: TGTGCCAGCAGGTTTACAGGGGGCCCTCGCATGGAGCAGTACTTC.

The chain recombines TRBV5-8 with TRBJ2-1; D possibly corresponds to TRBD2 (5 bases). The CDR3 covers 15 residues. Deletions cut 6 bases from V and 4 bases from J, with 17 bases between. The germline CDR1 and CDR2 sequences are SGHTS and YDEGEE. The CDR3 DNA is TGTGCCAGCACCCGGGGAGCGCTCCGATACAATGAGCAGTTCTTC. Its protein is CASTRGALRYNEQFF.

The V call is TRBV7-9, the J call TRBJ1-1, with 8 bases matching TRBD1. V shed 6 bases, J shed 6 bases, and the junction held 6 bases outside the gene matches. The V gene's germline CDR1 is SEHNR and CDR2 FQNEAQ (reference sequence). The CDR3 is 13 residues long. CDR3 sequence (DNA): TGTGCCAGCAGTTACGACAGGGGCGCTGAAGCTTTCTTT. Encoded protein: CASSYDRGAEAFF.

This chain joins TRBV6-5 and TRBJ1-4; D may be TRBD1 (6 bases). Trimming cost V 6 bases and J 3 bases, with 14 bases left between them. CDR3 length equals 15 residues. Germline CDR1 is MNHEY and CDR2 is SVGAGI. The CDR3 spells CASRSPGTPNEKLFF. CDR3 DNA: TGTGCCAGCAGGAGTCCCGGGACACCTAATGAAAAACTGTTTTTT.

The chain uses TRBV7-8 and TRBJ2-1; 9 bases align to TRBD1. J gave up 4 bases and V 1 base, and 8 bases lay outside the gene matches. Germline CDR1 SGHVS, CDR2 FQNEAQ. The CDR3 is 17 residues long. CDR3 DNA: TGTGCCAGCAGCTTAGTGCATAGGACAGGGGAATACAATGAGCAGTTCTTC. Protein sequence: CASSLVHRTGEYNEQFF.

The chain uses TRBV6-5 and TRBJ1-2; the match to TRBD1 covers 9 bases. Germline CDR1 MNHEY, CDR2 SVGAGI. V lost 5 bases to trimming and J lost 7 bases; unmatched junction nucleotides: 5. The CDR3 extends over 13 amino acids. DNA of the CDR3: TGTGCCAGCAGTAAGGGACAGGGACTTGGCTACACCTTC. This sequence encodes CASSKGQGLGYTF.

The chain uses TRBV2 and TRBJ1-3, with no clear D. V lost 3 bases and J 0 bases, leaving 12 bases between the germline ends. This CDR3 contains 16 residues. Germline CDR1 SNHLY, CDR2 FYNNEI. The CDR3 is CASSETIRSSGNTIYF. The CDR3 DNA sequence: TGTGCCAGCAGTGAGACAATTCGAAGCTCTGGAAACACCATATATTTT.

The CDR3 region is CASSRTDDEQFF. The CDR3 DNA reads as TGCGCCAGCAGCCGGACTGACGATGAGCAGTTCTTC. The chain joins TRBV5-1 to TRBJ2-1, with D possibly TRBD2 on 5 matching bases. Germline V gives CDR1 SGHRS, CDR2 YFSETQ. V lost 4 bases and J lost 8, with 10 bases in between. This CDR3 region has 12 residues.

The chain combines TRBV5-1 with TRBJ2-1; 7 nucleotides line up with TRBD2. This CDR3 is built from 18 residues. Looked up from germline, CDR1 is SGHRS and CDR2 is YFSETQ. Trimming removed 4 bases from V and 7 bases from J; junction bases left unmatched: 20. CDR3 coding DNA: TGCGCCAGCAGCCCCTACCTTACCTTGGGCGGGAGAGGGAATGAGCAGTTCTTC. Amino acids: CASSPYLTLGGRGNEQFF.

CDR3 sequence (DNA): TGTGCCAGCAGCTTGGGAAAAGACGCTAGCTCTGGAAACACCATATATTTT. It translates to CASSLGKDASSGNTIYF. The chain has TRBV5-6 and TRBJ1-3, with D unclear. With 0 bases removed from V and 0 bases from J, the gap between germline ends came to 13 bases. CDR3 length: 17 amino acids. Germline CDR1 SGHDT, CDR2 YYEEEE.

The chain uses TRBV27 and TRBJ1-5, with D possibly matching TRBD1 (6 bases). Per the germline V gene, CDR1 is MNHEY and CDR2 is SMNVEV (reference sequence). V lost 6 bases and J lost 6, with 15 bases in between. CDR3 length equals 14 residues. CDR3 sequence: CASRPKGVSQPQHF. The CDR3 nucleotides are TGTGCCAGCAGGCCAAAGGGGGTGAGTCAGCCCCAGCATTTT.